The rows below give T cell receptor beta chains drawn from one sample of a study of blood T cell repertoires in COVID-19. Produced via immunoSEQ multiplex PCR; TCRdb's table is partial and in-frame only. Of 200,000 to 300,000 clones in the sample, 91% are singletons; the top ten hold under 3%. The sample taken for sequencing was peripheral blood. These receptors were taken from a person under 30 with COVID-19, enrolled during active disease. The CDR3 runs from the conserved cysteine through the conserved F or W. The D gene is left open where the match is weak. Size values are once, few and many counts, or a class for expanded clones, and some rows have none.

V gene	D gene	J gene	clone size	CDR3 DNA	CDR3 protein
TRBV28	.	TRBJ1-1	.	TGTGCCAGCAGTTTAGACATGAACACTGAAGCTTTCTTT	CASSLDMNTEAFF
TRBV28	.	TRBJ1-1	.	TGTGCCAGCAGTTTATCTTTCGAGGTTCCTGAAGCTTTCTTT	CASSLSFEVPEAFF
TRBV4-2	TRBD1	TRBJ1-5	.	TGTGCCAGCAGGCCCGGGACAGGCAATCAGCCCCAGCATTTT	CASRPGTGNQPQHF
TRBV7-3	TRBD2	TRBJ2-1	.	TGTGCCAGCAGCTTAACTGGGGGGAGGGATTACAATGAGCAGTTCTTC	CASSLTGGRDYNEQFF
TRBV15	TRBD2	TRBJ2-3	once	TGTGCCACCAGCAGAGTTTTGGGGGTACTAGCGGGGACAGATACGCAGTATTTT	CATSRVLGVLAGTDTQYF
TRBV27	TRBD1	TRBJ1-6	.	TGTGCCAGCAGTTCGGGACAGACATCTGTGGCCCTCCACTTT	CASSSGQTSVALHF
TRBV24-1	.	TRBJ1-5	.	TGTGCCACCAGAGGAGATAGCAATCAGCCCCAGCATTTT	CATRGDSNQPQHF
TRBV5-1	.	TRBJ2-7	.	TGCGCCAGCAGCTTGGATGAGGGACTCTCAACGGGCGAGCAGTACTTC	CASSLDEGLSTGEQYF
TRBV4-3	.	TRBJ1-5	.	TGCGCCAGCAGCCAAGGCAGCGCCTATCAGCCCCAGCATTTT	CASSQGSAYQPQHF
TRBV13	TRBD2	TRBJ2-7	.	TGTGCCAGCAGCGTAACAGCGGGGTCCTACGAGCAGTACTTC	CASSVTAGSYEQYF
TRBV4-1	TRBD2	TRBJ2-3	few	TGCGCCAGCAGCCAAGTCTATCCTAGCGGGACGACAGATACGCAGTATTTT	CASSQVYPSGTTDTQYF
TRBV3-1/TRBV3-2	.	TRBJ1-5	.	TGTGCCAGCAGCCAAGGGTCAGGACATAGCAATCAGCCCCAGCATTTT	CASSQGSGHSNQPQHF
TRBV4-1	TRBD2	TRBJ2-3	.	TGCGCCAGCAGCCAAGGAAAGACTAGCGGGCTCACAGATACGCAGTATTTT	CASSQGKTSGLTDTQYF
TRBV27	TRBD2	TRBJ2-3	.	TGTGCCAGCAGTTTGTACCCCACGCCTAGCGGGACTAGCACAGATACGCAGTATTTT	CASSLYPTPSGTSTDTQYF
TRBV28	.	TRBJ2-3	once	TGTGCCAGCCGAAATCACGAGTGGAGCACAGATACGCAGTATTTT	CASRNHEWSTDTQYF
TRBV5-4	.	TRBJ1-2	.	TGTGCCAGCAGCTTGGACCAGAGGGGCTACACCTTC	CASSLDQRGYTF
TRBV7-9	.	TRBJ2-3	.	TGTGCCAGCAGCCCCCATACAGATACGCAGTATTTT	CASSPHTDTQYF
TRBV23-1	.	TRBJ1-6	.	TGCGCCAGGCCGGGACACAATAATTCACCCCTCCACTTT	CARPGHNNSPLHF
TRBV2	TRBD1	TRBJ1-3	.	TGTGCCAGCAGTGAAACGGGACAGGCAACTGGAAACACCATATATTTT	CASSETGQATGNTIYF
TRBV7-2	TRBD1	TRBJ1-3	.	TGTGCCAGCAGCTTACGAGGGGGCGGTGGAAACACCATATATTTT	CASSLRGGGGNTIYF
TRBV6-5	.	TRBJ2-1	.	TGTGCCAGCAGCCCCGGGGGCTACAATGAGCAGTTCTTC	CASSPGGYNEQFF
TRBV6-5	.	TRBJ2-3	.	TGTGCCAGCAGGATTACTAGCTTCTCCACAGATACGCAGTATTTT	CASRITSFSTDTQYF
TRBV9	TRBD2	TRBJ2-3	.	TGTGCCAGCAGCGCAATAGCGGGAGACACAGATACGCAGTATTTT	CASSAIAGDTDTQYF
TRBV20-1	.	TRBJ2-7	.	TGCAGCCTTTACGGGTCCTACGAGCAGTACTTC	CSLYGSYEQYF
TRBV27	.	TRBJ1-2	few	TGTGCCAGCAGTTCCCAGAGGGAGGGCTATGGCTACACCTTC	CASSSQREGYGYTF
TRBV14	TRBD2	TRBJ2-3	.	TGTGCCAGCAGCCTCCGACTAGCGGGAACCACAGATACGCAGTATTTT	CASSLRLAGTTDTQYF
TRBV6-4	.	TRBJ1-3	.	TGTGCCAACCACCGACAGGCCCACTCTGGAAACACCATATATTTT	CANHRQAHSGNTIYF
TRBV5-6	TRBD1	TRBJ1-2	.	TGTGCCAGCAGCTTGGAAGGGACAGGGGTAGGCGGCTACACCTTC	CASSLEGTGVGGYTF
TRBV29-1	TRBD2	TRBJ2-7	.	TGCAGCGTTGGAGGTGGGCTGTACGAGGCTAGCGGGGACGAGCAGTACTTC	CSVGGGLYEASGDEQYF
TRBV5-6	.	TRBJ1-2	.	TGTGCCAGCAGCTTGGCGCGGGGGACAACCGGAAAGAACTATGGCTACACCTTC	CASSLARGTTGKNYGYTF
TRBV19	.	TRBJ1-2	.	TGTGCCAGTAGTCCGGGACAAAGGCCTGGCTACACCTTC	CASSPGQRPGYTF
TRBV5-5	TRBD2	TRBJ2-5	once	TGTGCCAGCAGCTTGGAAGTAGCGGGAGCAACGGTGACCCAGTACTTC	CASSLEVAGATVTQYF
TRBV2	TRBD1	TRBJ1-2	once	TGTGCCAGCAGTGGGCTTGGACAGGGGGCGAACTATGGCTACACCTTC	CASSGLGQGANYGYTF
TRBV29-1	.	TRBJ2-1	.	TGCAGCGTTGAACTAGCCTCCTACAATGAGCAGTTCTTC	CSVELASYNEQFF
TRBV29-1	.	TRBJ2-7	.	TGCAGCGTTGGGGGCAGCTCCTACGAGCAGTACTTC	CSVGGSSYEQYF
TRBV4-2	TRBD2	TRBJ2-1	.	TGTGCCAGCAGCCAAGAACTAGCGGGAGCACATGAGCAGTTCTTC	CASSQELAGAHEQFF
TRBV11-2	TRBD2	TRBJ2-1	once	TGTGCCAGCAGACCCCTAGCGGGGGACCGATCCCATGAGCAGTTCTTC	CASRPLAGDRSHEQFF
TRBV28	.	TRBJ2-7	.	TGTGCCAGCTCCCTACCTAAGGTCGGGTACGAGCAGTACTTC	CASSLPKVGYEQYF
TRBV21-1	.	TRBJ2-7	.	TGTGCCAGCAGCAACGACTTCTATACCTACGAGCAGTACTTC	CASSNDFYTYEQYF